A selection of T cell receptor beta chains follows, all from one sample in a study of cytomegalovirus exposure and HLA in healthy donors. Generated by immunoSEQ multiplex PCR, the TCRdb table keeps only in-frame clones and is missing some. Of approximately 170,000 clones in the sample, 85% are singletons; the top ten hold 1%. Sequencing used PBMCs. All receptors come from a boy between 2 and 10 years old in good health and CMV-seronegative. Both conserved end residues are part of each CDR3. The order of the fields is clone size, V gene, D gene, J gene, CDR3 DNA, CDR3 protein. D genes are given only for firm matches. Clone size, where shown, is once, few, many, or a class for clones that have expanded.

abundance: NA
v_gene: TRBV27
d_gene: TRBD2
j_gene: TRBJ2-7
CDR3nt: TGTGCCAGCAGTGAAGGCTACGGGACTAGCGGGACCCATCTAGGGGAGCAGTACTTC
CDR3aa: CASSEGYGTSGTHLGEQYF

abundance: NA
v_gene: TRBV5-1
d_gene: TRBD2
j_gene: TRBJ2-1
CDR3nt: TGCGCCAGCAGCTCTTTAGTAGCGGGAGGACGGGGCAATGAGCAGTTCTTC
CDR3aa: CASSSLVAGGRGNEQFF

abundance: NA
v_gene: TRBV28
d_gene: NA
j_gene: TRBJ1-1
CDR3nt: TGTGCCAGCAGGGTCCTTTGGGCACCGAACACTGAAGCTTTCTTT
CDR3aa: CASRVLWAPNTEAFF

abundance: NA
v_gene: TRBV19
d_gene: NA
j_gene: TRBJ1-1
CDR3nt: TGTGCCAGTAGAGCCTATTCGGGTCTCCCTTATGAAGCTTTCTTT
CDR3aa: CASRAYSGLPYEAFF

abundance: NA
v_gene: TRBV2
d_gene: NA
j_gene: TRBJ1-1
CDR3nt: TGTGCCAGCAGTTCCGACACTGAAGCTTTCTTT
CDR3aa: CASSSDTEAFF

abundance: NA
v_gene: TRBV7-9
d_gene: NA
j_gene: TRBJ1-2
CDR3nt: TGTTCCAGCAGCCCGACGGGGGGAGGCGGCTACACCTTC
CDR3aa: CSSSPTGGGGYTF

abundance: NA
v_gene: TRBV27
d_gene: TRBD1
j_gene: TRBJ1-2
CDR3nt: TGTGCCAGCAGCCGCGACAGGGGTATGATAGGGGGCTACACCTTC
CDR3aa: CASSRDRGMIGGYTF

abundance: once
v_gene: TRBV28
d_gene: NA
j_gene: TRBJ1-5
CDR3nt: TGTGCCAGCAGTTTATGGGTGGGAGACCAGCCCCAGCATTTT
CDR3aa: CASSLWVGDQPQHF

abundance: NA
v_gene: TRBV4-1
d_gene: NA
j_gene: TRBJ1-1
CDR3nt: TGCGCCAGCAGCGAAAAGATCCTAGGCGCGACTGAAGCTTTCTTT
CDR3aa: CASSEKILGATEAFF

abundance: NA
v_gene: TRBV5-1
d_gene: NA
j_gene: TRBJ1-2
CDR3nt: TGCGCCAGCAGCTTGGAGACGGGCTATGGCTACACCTTC
CDR3aa: CASSLETGYGYTF

abundance: NA
v_gene: TRBV5-4
d_gene: NA
j_gene: TRBJ2-2
CDR3nt: TGTGCCAGCAGCTTGGGAGGGAGGAAGGGCGGGGAGCTGTTTTTT
CDR3aa: CASSLGGRKGGELFF

abundance: NA
v_gene: TRBV2
d_gene: TRBD1
j_gene: TRBJ2-7
CDR3nt: TGTGCCAGCGTGGGTCAGGGGGATCACGAGCAGTACTTC
CDR3aa: CASVGQGDHEQYF

abundance: NA
v_gene: TRBV4-1
d_gene: TRBD1
j_gene: TRBJ1-5
CDR3nt: TGCGCCAGCAGCCAAGATAGAGACAGGGGCAATCAGCCCCAGCATTTT
CDR3aa: CASSQDRDRGNQPQHF

abundance: once
v_gene: TRBV30
d_gene: NA
j_gene: TRBJ2-6
CDR3nt: TGTGCCTGGAGGGTAGCTGGGGCCAACGTCCTGACTTTC
CDR3aa: CAWRVAGANVLTF

abundance: NA
v_gene: TRBV28
d_gene: NA
j_gene: TRBJ1-4
CDR3nt: TGTGCCACCCGGGGGAATGAAAAACTGTTTTTT
CDR3aa: CATRGNEKLFF

abundance: NA
v_gene: TRBV11-1
d_gene: TRBD2
j_gene: TRBJ2-3
CDR3nt: TGTGCCAGCAGCTTACTAGCGGGAGATCATCCAGATACGCAGTATTTT
CDR3aa: CASSLLAGDHPDTQYF

abundance: NA
v_gene: TRBV5-1
d_gene: NA
j_gene: TRBJ2-1
CDR3nt: TGCGCCAGCAGCTGGACGGGAACCGAGCAGTTCTTC
CDR3aa: CASSWTGTEQFF

abundance: NA
v_gene: TRBV19
d_gene: NA
j_gene: TRBJ2-7
CDR3nt: TGTGCCAGTAGCACAGGGAGCGAGCAGTACTTC
CDR3aa: CASSTGSEQYF

abundance: NA
v_gene: TRBV5-8
d_gene: TRBD1
j_gene: TRBJ2-7
CDR3nt: TGTGCCAGCAGCCCAGACAGGGGCGGCTACGAGCAGTACTTC
CDR3aa: CASSPDRGGYEQYF

abundance: NA
v_gene: TRBV28
d_gene: NA
j_gene: TRBJ1-5
CDR3nt: TGTGCCAGCAGTTTACAGGAGGGCGCCCAGCATTTT
CDR3aa: CASSLQEGAQHF

abundance: NA
v_gene: TRBV5-1
d_gene: NA
j_gene: TRBJ2-1
CDR3nt: TGCGCCAGCAGCTTGGTGTCGGGGAAAAGCTCCTACAATGAGCAGTTCTTC
CDR3aa: CASSLVSGKSSYNEQFF

abundance: NA
v_gene: TRBV28
d_gene: TRBD2
j_gene: TRBJ2-7
CDR3nt: TGTGCCAGCAGTTTGAGTGGGGGACTAGCGGGAGGCGGGTACGAGCAGTACTTC
CDR3aa: CASSLSGGLAGGGYEQYF

abundance: few
v_gene: TRBV6-1
d_gene: TRBD2
j_gene: TRBJ2-5
CDR3nt: TGTGCCAGCAGTGGCGAAGCTACTAGCGGGGGGGCGGGGTACTTC
CDR3aa: CASSGEATSGGAGYF

abundance: NA
v_gene: TRBV2
d_gene: TRBD2
j_gene: TRBJ2-3
CDR3nt: TGTGCCAGCAGTGATAACGGCGGGGGGGGGATCGGTACGCAGTATTTT
CDR3aa: CASSDNGGGGIGTQYF

abundance: NA
v_gene: TRBV7-3
d_gene: TRBD2
j_gene: TRBJ2-1
CDR3nt: TGTGCCAGCAGCTTAAGTTCTGCGACTAGCGGGAGGTACAATGAGCAGTTCTTC
CDR3aa: CASSLSSATSGRYNEQFF

abundance: NA
v_gene: TRBV19
d_gene: TRBD1
j_gene: TRBJ2-2
CDR3nt: TGTGCCAGTAGTATGGACAGGGTAAGGGCCGGGGAGCTGTTTTTT
CDR3aa: CASSMDRVRAGELFF

abundance: NA
v_gene: TRBV6-5
d_gene: TRBD1
j_gene: TRBJ1-2
CDR3nt: TGTGCCAGCAGTTTGGACAGGGCCATTTATGGCTACACCTTC
CDR3aa: CASSLDRAIYGYTF

abundance: NA
v_gene: TRBV19
d_gene: NA
j_gene: TRBJ1-4
CDR3nt: TGTGCCAGCAGACAAAATTCCAACCCAGGGATTAATGAAAAACTGTTTTTT
CDR3aa: CASRQNSNPGINEKLFF

abundance: once
v_gene: TRBV21-1
d_gene: NA
j_gene: TRBJ2-5
CDR3nt: TGTGCCAGCAGCAAAGCGAGGACAGGGGGCTTCCAGTACTTC
CDR3aa: CASSKARTGGFQYF

abundance: NA
v_gene: TRBV4-1
d_gene: TRBD2
j_gene: TRBJ2-5
CDR3nt: TGCGCCAGCAGCGGGGGGGGGAGCCAAGAGACCCAGTACTTC
CDR3aa: CASSGGGSQETQYF

abundance: few
v_gene: TRBV30
d_gene: NA
j_gene: TRBJ1-1
CDR3nt: TGTGCCTGGAGACCCACGGCACAGATCACTGAAGCTTTCTTT
CDR3aa: CAWRPTAQITEAFF

abundance: few
v_gene: TRBV9
d_gene: NA
j_gene: TRBJ2-1
CDR3nt: TGTGCCAGCAGCGTAGGAGATGAGCAGTTCTTC
CDR3aa: CASSVGDEQFF

abundance: NA
v_gene: TRBV10-1
d_gene: TRBD1
j_gene: TRBJ1-6
CDR3nt: TGCGCCAGCAGTGAACAGGGGTCCTCACCCCTCCACTTT
CDR3aa: CASSEQGSSPLHF

abundance: NA
v_gene: TRBV7-9
d_gene: NA
j_gene: TRBJ2-2
CDR3nt: TGTGCCAGCAGCTTAGCCGTCACTAGGGAGCTGTTTTTT
CDR3aa: CASSLAVTRELFF

abundance: NA
v_gene: TRBV29-1
d_gene: TRBD2
j_gene: TRBJ2-7
CDR3nt: TGCAGCGCCGCTTACGGGACTAGCTCCTACGAGCAGTACTTC
CDR3aa: CSAAYGTSSYEQYF

abundance: NA
v_gene: TRBV29-1
d_gene: NA
j_gene: TRBJ1-4
CDR3nt: TGCAGCGTTGACTTCGTCCTCCGGGATGAAAAACTGTTTTTT
CDR3aa: CSVDFVLRDEKLFF

abundance: NA
v_gene: TRBV4-1
d_gene: NA
j_gene: TRBJ2-3
CDR3nt: TGCGCCAGCAGCCAAGGGAGGTACGGCACAGATACGCAGTATTTT
CDR3aa: CASSQGRYGTDTQYF

abundance: NA
v_gene: TRBV4-1
d_gene: TRBD1
j_gene: TRBJ1-2
CDR3nt: TGCGCCAGCAGCCAAGTAGGGACAGTCCAACGTGGCTACACCTTC
CDR3aa: CASSQVGTVQRGYTF

abundance: NA
v_gene: TRBV30
d_gene: NA
j_gene: TRBJ1-5
CDR3nt: TGTGCCTGGAATACAGGGCTTTCTCAGCCCCAGCATTTT
CDR3aa: CAWNTGLSQPQHF

abundance: NA
v_gene: TRBV6-1
d_gene: NA
j_gene: TRBJ2-5
CDR3nt: TGTGCCAGCAGTGTTAGGAGTCCAGTCTCAGAGACCCAGTACTTC
CDR3aa: CASSVRSPVSETQYF

abundance: NA
v_gene: TRBV30
d_gene: TRBD2
j_gene: TRBJ2-3
CDR3nt: TGTGCCTGGAGTACCCTAGCGGGACAAGATACGCAGTATTTT
CDR3aa: CAWSTLAGQDTQYF

abundance: few
v_gene: TRBV5-4
d_gene: NA
j_gene: TRBJ2-1
CDR3nt: TGTGCCAGCAGCTTGCGCGGGATCGATGAGCAGTTCTTC
CDR3aa: CASSLRGIDEQFF

abundance: NA
v_gene: TRBV2
d_gene: NA
j_gene: TRBJ2-7
CDR3nt: TGTGCCAGCAGTGAATGGCGGGCGGGGGAGCAGTACTTC
CDR3aa: CASSEWRAGEQYF

abundance: NA
v_gene: TRBV4-1
d_gene: NA
j_gene: TRBJ2-5
CDR3nt: TGCGCCAGCAGCCAAGTGGGCCTCCAAGAGACCCAGTACTTC
CDR3aa: CASSQVGLQETQYF

abundance: NA
v_gene: TRBV5-4
d_gene: NA
j_gene: TRBJ2-3
CDR3nt: TGTGCCAGCAGCTTCGACTCCCCCCAGGGGGATACGCAGTATTTT
CDR3aa: CASSFDSPQGDTQYF

abundance: NA
v_gene: TRBV9
d_gene: NA
j_gene: TRBJ2-1
CDR3nt: TGTGCCAGCAGCGTAGGGACAGTCGGTGAGCAGTTCTTC
CDR3aa: CASSVGTVGEQFF

abundance: NA
v_gene: TRBV6-5
d_gene: NA
j_gene: TRBJ1-5
CDR3nt: TGTGCCAGTCGACAGGTGGGGCATCAGCCCCAGCATTTT
CDR3aa: CASRQVGHQPQHF

abundance: NA
v_gene: TRBV28
d_gene: NA
j_gene: TRBJ1-2
CDR3nt: TGTGCCAGCAGTTTATGGGCAGGAGGTGGCTACACCTTC
CDR3aa: CASSLWAGGGYTF

abundance: NA
v_gene: TRBV19
d_gene: NA
j_gene: TRBJ2-3
CDR3nt: TGTGCCAGTAGTATTTGGTCGGCAGATACGCAGTATTTT
CDR3aa: CASSIWSADTQYF

abundance: NA
v_gene: TRBV19
d_gene: NA
j_gene: TRBJ1-3
CDR3nt: TGTGCCAGTAACCCCGGACAGTCTCTCTTTGACACCATATATTTT
CDR3aa: CASNPGQSLFDTIYF

abundance: NA
v_gene: TRBV6-5
d_gene: TRBD1
j_gene: TRBJ2-3
CDR3nt: TGTGCCAGCAGTGCCTCCGGGACAGGGTGGTATTTT
CDR3aa: CASSASGTGWYF

abundance: NA
v_gene: TRBV21-1
d_gene: NA
j_gene: TRBJ2-1
CDR3nt: TGTGCCAGCAGCGCATCAACTAGCGGGAGGAGCAATGAGCAGTTCTTC
CDR3aa: CASSASTSGRSNEQFF

abundance: NA
v_gene: TRBV14
d_gene: TRBD2
j_gene: TRBJ2-1
CDR3nt: TGTGCCAGCAGCCAAGTGAGCGGGGGGACATACAATGAGCAGTTCTTC
CDR3aa: CASSQVSGGTYNEQFF

abundance: NA
v_gene: TRBV9
d_gene: NA
j_gene: TRBJ1-2
CDR3nt: TGTGCCAGCAGCGGGGTCAACAGCCTTTACTATGGCTACACCTTC
CDR3aa: CASSGVNSLYYGYTF

abundance: once
v_gene: TRBV6-1
d_gene: TRBD2
j_gene: TRBJ2-3
CDR3nt: TGTGCCAGCAGTGAAACTAGCGGGGGGGTAGATACGCAGTATTTT
CDR3aa: CASSETSGGVDTQYF